These 22 T cell receptor beta chains share one sample of origin, sequenced in a study of vaccination and CD4 T cells after COVID-19. Specified treatment: roughly ten-day PBMC culture with coronavirus spike peptide pools or control peptides (ViraFEST assay). It was before the COVID-19 pandemic (2011-2018) that the unexposed donor's CD4+ T cells were collected. Sequencing of the DNA from cultured CD4+ T cells was carried out with the Oncomine TCR Beta short-read assay. Each CDR3 protein gets one entry after TCRdb re-called the PCR reads with MiXCR. Of approximately 6,100 distinct CDR3 sequences in the sample, 43% are singletons; the top ten hold less than 40%. For these receptors, no antigen is known. The source material was CD4+ T cells from blood, cultured in vitro. Receptor source: a human donor in good health.

V usage is TRBV25-1 and J usage is TRBJ1-6; D remains ambiguous. The CDR3 covers 12 residues. The V and J ends lost 2 bases and 7 bases respectively, with 3 bases between them. Germline V gives CDR1 MGHDK, CDR2 SYGVNS. CDR3 residues: CASSERNSPLHF. The CDR3 DNA sequence: TGTGCCAGCAGTGAAAGGAATTCACCCCTCCACTTT.

This chain joins TRBV27 and TRBJ1-3; TRBD1 agrees at 7 bases. V was clipped by 2 bases and J by 5 bases; unmatched bases: 6. Germline V lookup: CDR1 MNHEY, CDR2 SMNVEV (reference sequence). The CDR3 totals 15 residues. CDR3 sequence (DNA): TGTGCCAGCAGTTTAAGGGGGCAGGGTAGAAACACCATATATTTT. Its translation: CASSLRGQGRNTIYF.

Only a few counts were recorded for this clonotype. The V gene is TRBV7-6, the J gene TRBJ1-6; D is unresolved. Trimming cost V 2 bases and J 8 bases, with 19 bases left between them. The CDR3 is 17 amino acids. In germline, CDR1 is SGHVS, CDR2 FNYEAQ. CDR3 protein: CASSLKMRAVFYSPLHF. The CDR3 coding sequence is TGTGCCAGCAGCTTAAAGATGCGGGCTGTTTTTTATTCACCCCTCCACTTT.

This rearrangement joins TRBV27 to TRBJ1-1; no definite D call. V was trimmed by 2 bases and J by 6 bases, leaving 10 bases between them. Germline V gene sequence: CDR1 MNHEY, CDR2 SMNVEV (reference sequence). This CDR3 comprises 13 residues. The CDR3 spells CASSLGNSPEAFF. The CDR3 DNA sequence: TGTGCCAGCAGTTTAGGTAATAGCCCTGAAGCTTTCTTT.

This clonotype was seen more than once but under ten times. The V and J genes are TRBV10-3 and TRBJ1-2; 7 bases match TRBD1. Per the germline V gene, CDR1 is ENHRY and CDR2 is SYGVKD. The CDR3 is 14 amino acids. The V and J ends lost 4 bases and 2 bases, in that order; junction bases with no gene match: 4. CDR3 amino acids: CAISGTGKNYGYTF. The CDR3 coding sequence is TGTGCCATCAGTGGGACAGGAAAGAACTATGGCTACACCTTC.

V gene TRBV20-1 combines with J gene TRBJ1-5, with D maybe TRBD1 (6 bases). Germline CDR1 DFQATT, CDR2 SNEGSKA (reference sequence). CDR3 length equals 15 residues. V was trimmed by 4 bases and J by 4 bases, leaving 17 bases between them. DNA for the CDR3: TGCAGTGCTACGCGACAGGCCTCCTTTAATCAGCCCCAGCATTTT. Protein product: CSATRQASFNQPQHF.

V gene TRBV27 combines with J gene TRBJ2-1; 10 nucleotides align to TRBD1. The J call is in doubt because the DNA end fits TRBJ2-7 better. CDR3 length: 16 amino acids. The germline V gene has CDR1 MNHEY and CDR2 SMNVEV (reference sequence). CDR3 nucleotide sequence: TGTGCCAGCAGTCAGCCCGGGGACAGGGGTAGAAACGAGCAGTACTTC. Amino acids: CASSQPGDRGRNEQYF.

The CDR3 DNA is TGCAGCGTTGAACCGACAGGGACGGGTGGCTACACCTTC. Its translation: CSVEPTGTGGYTF. The chain recombines TRBV29-1 with TRBJ1-2, with 7 bases matching TRBD1. V lost 2 bases to trimming and J lost 7 bases; unmatched junction nucleotides: 7. Germline CDR1 reads SQVTM; CDR2 reads ANQGSEA. The CDR3 sequence is 13 residues long.

This sequence joins TRBV7-9 and TRBJ1-2, with 8 positions matching TRBD1. Germline lookup yields CDR1 SEHNR and CDR2 FQNEAQ (reference sequence). The CDR3 spans 13 residues. J was trimmed by 5 bases and V by 3 bases; bases with no gene match: 2. In DNA, the CDR3 is TGTGCCAGCAGCTTGGACAGGGTGTATGGCTACACCTTC. Residues: CASSLDRVYGYTF.

The chain joins TRBV7-6 to TRBJ2-2; no clear D gene. The CDR3 loop spans 13 amino acids. V lost 5 bases and J lost 6, with 10 bases in between. Germline lookup yields CDR1 SGHVS and CDR2 FNYEAQ. The CDR3 nucleotides are TGTGCCAGCAGCGCCGGTGGAGCCGGGGAGCTGTTTTTT. Translated, it gives CASSAGGAGELFF.

This clonotype was recorded a few times. The V and J genes are TRBV6-2 or TRBV6-3 and TRBJ2-5, with D unresolved. With 6 bases removed from V and 1 base from J, the gap between germline ends came to 9 bases. The CDR3 is 13 amino acids. Looked up from germline, CDR1 is MNHEY and CDR2 is SVGEGT. CDR3 bases: TGTGCCAGCAGCGGGCAAGTCCAAGAGACCCAGTACTTC. It encodes CASSGQVQETQYF.

The gene calls are TRBV6-1 and TRBJ2-5, with 12 bases identical to TRBD2. Germline lookup yields CDR1 MNHNS and CDR2 SASEGT. This CDR3 has 16 residues. Unmatched junction bases numbered 9, after V lost 5 bases and J lost 5 bases. As DNA, the CDR3 is TGTGCCAGCAGTCGCGTACTAGCGGGGGGTGGGGAGACCCAGTACTTC. This translates into CASSRVLAGGGETQYF.

This rearrangement joins TRBV19 to TRBJ1-5, with a tentative D call TRBD1 (6 bases). V was clipped by 5 bases and J by 7 bases, with 15 bases between them. The CDR3 is 14 amino acids. The germline V gene encodes CDR1 LNHDA and CDR2 SQIVND (reference sequence). The CDR3 DNA sequence: TGTGCCAGTAGTCCCCCCAGGGGACGACAGCCCCAGCATTTT. It translates to CASSPPRGRQPQHF.

This clonotype was detected a few times. The CDR3 coding sequence is TGTGCCACCAGCAGAGATCGGGGGGACATTCAGCATTTT. Translating it yields CATSRDRGDIQHF. The chain employs TRBV15 and TRBJ1-5; D may be TRBD1 (6 bases). The V end was cut by 0 bases, the J end by 13 bases, with 13 bases between. Germline V gene data show CDR1 as LNHNV and CDR2 as YYDKDF (reference sequence). This CDR3 spans 13 amino acids. Full variable domain (missing parts from reference TRBV15 and TRBJ1-5): DAMVIQNPRYQVTQFGKPVTLSCSQTLNHNVMYWYQQKSSQAPKLLFHYYDKDFNNEADTPDNFQSRRPNTSFCFLDIRSPGLGDTAMYLCATSRDRGDIQHFGDGTRLSIL.

This clonotype occurred a few times. The gene calls are TRBV2 and TRBJ1-1; TRBD1 is a possible D gene (5 bases). CDR3 length equals 12 residues. The germline gives CDR1 SNHLY, CDR2 FYNNEI. V was trimmed by 3 bases and J by 11 bases, leaving 13 bases between them. CDR3 region: CASSEGTREAFF. CDR3 nucleotides: TGTGCCAGCAGTGAGGGTACCAGGGAGGCTTTCTTT.

This chain joins TRBV15 and TRBJ1-1; D perhaps matches TRBD1 (6 bases). CDR1 LNHNV and CDR2 YYDKDF come from the germline V gene (reference sequence). V was shortened by 3 bases and J by 3 bases, with 14 bases between the two germline ends. The CDR3 totals 15 residues. The CDR3 loop is CATSRAGHPDTEAFF. The CDR3 nucleotides read TGTGCCACCAGCAGGGCGGGACACCCGGACACTGAAGCTTTCTTT.

This clonotype was detected only a few times. The gene calls are TRBV20-1 and TRBJ2-1; 9 bases fit TRBD1. CDR3 length: 13 residues. The germline gives CDR1 DFQATT, CDR2 SNEGSKA (reference sequence). V shed 8 bases, J shed 6 bases, and the junction held 8 bases outside the gene matches. The CDR3 bases are TGCAGTCCCCGGGACAGGGTTTTCAATGAGCAGTTCTTC. This codes for CSPRDRVFNEQFF.

V usage is TRBV20-1 and J usage is TRBJ1-1, with TRBD1 as a possible D gene (6 bases). The CDR3 runs to 14 residues. Trimming cost V 5 bases and J 0 bases, with 13 bases left between them. CDR1 is DFQATT and CDR2 is SNEGSKA in the germline V gene (reference sequence). CDR3 protein: CSAGGGGMNTEAFF. The CDR3 DNA reads TGCAGTGCTGGAGGTGGGGGCATGAACACTGAAGCTTTCTTT.

This clonotype showed up just a few times. The chain carries TRBV20-1 and TRBJ1-4, with TRBD1 identical over 8 bases. With 4 bases clipped from V and 7 bases from J, the junction kept 5 bases outside the gene matches. The germline V gene encodes CDR1 DFQATT and CDR2 SNEGSKA (reference sequence). This CDR3 spans 13 amino acids. The CDR3 bases are TGCAGTGCTATCAGGGGGCGAAGTGAAAAACTGTTTTTT. This translates into CSAIRGRSEKLFF.

The rearrangement links TRBV27 to TRBJ1-2; D not certain. V lost 6 bases to trimming and J lost 1 base, with 12 bases between them. The CDR3 sequence is 14 residues long. The germline CDR1 and CDR2 sequences are MNHEY and SMNVEV (reference sequence). CDR3 in amino acids: CASRSGSVNYGYTF. The CDR3 DNA reads TGTGCCAGCAGAAGTGGTAGTGTTAACTATGGCTACACCTTC.

This chain uses TRBV7-9 with TRBJ2-5; D uncertain. The V gene's germline CDR1 is SEHNR and CDR2 FQNEAQ (reference sequence). The length of the CDR3 is 14 residues. V shed 5 bases and J shed 4 bases, with 14 bases lying between them. The DNA for the CDR3 is TGTGCCAGCAGCCTGCCCGTCACAGCAGAGACCCAGTACTTC. Amino acid sequence: CASSLPVTAETQYF.

This clonotype was recorded a few times. V is TRBV5-1 and J is TRBJ1-1; no reliable D call. This CDR3 region has 13 residues. Deletions cut 2 bases from V and 0 bases from J, with 5 bases between. CDR1 and CDR2 from the germline V gene are SGHRS and YFSETQ. Here the CDR3 reads CASSLRLNTEAFF. CDR3 nucleotides: TGCGCCAGCAGCTTAAGGTTGAACACTGAAGCTTTCTTT.